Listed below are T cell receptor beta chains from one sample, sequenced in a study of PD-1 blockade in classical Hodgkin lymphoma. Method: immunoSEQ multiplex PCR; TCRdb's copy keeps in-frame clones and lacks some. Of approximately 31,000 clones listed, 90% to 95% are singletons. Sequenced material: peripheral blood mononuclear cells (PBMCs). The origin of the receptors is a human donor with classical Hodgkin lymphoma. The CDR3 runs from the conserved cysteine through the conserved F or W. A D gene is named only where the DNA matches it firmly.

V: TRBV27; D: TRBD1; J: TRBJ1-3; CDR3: CASRRTGGNTIYF; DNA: TGTGCCAGCAGACGGACAGGGGGAAACACCATATATTTT
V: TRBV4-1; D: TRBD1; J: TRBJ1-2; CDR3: CASSQAGRGGYGYTF; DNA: TGCGCCAGCAGCCAAGCCGGCAGGGGGGGATATGGCTACACCTTC
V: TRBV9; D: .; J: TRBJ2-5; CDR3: CASSVGQVIETQYF; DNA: TGTGCCAGCAGCGTAGGACAGGTGATTGAGACCCAGTACTTC
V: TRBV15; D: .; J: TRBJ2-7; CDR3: CATSRGGSYEQYF; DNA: TGTGCCACCAGCAGAGGGGGGTCCTACGAGCAGTACTTC
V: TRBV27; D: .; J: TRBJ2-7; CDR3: CASSLSRLYEQYF; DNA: TGTGCCAGCAGTTTATCCCGGTTATACGAGCAGTACTTC
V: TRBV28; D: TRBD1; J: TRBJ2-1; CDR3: CASSSDRAYNEQFF; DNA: TGTGCCAGCAGTTCGGACAGGGCCTACAATGAGCAGTTCTTC
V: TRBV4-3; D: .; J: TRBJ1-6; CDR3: CASSPGSGDYNSPLHF; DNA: TGCGCCAGCAGCCCAGGGTCAGGGGATTATAATTCACCCCTCCACTTT
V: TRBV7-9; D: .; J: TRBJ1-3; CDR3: CASSRRRIGSGNTIYF; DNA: TGTGCCAGCAGCCGACGGAGGATTGGCTCTGGAAACACCATATATTTT
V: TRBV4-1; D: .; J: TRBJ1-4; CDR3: CASSRVGSPGEKLFF; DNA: TGCGCCAGCAGCCGCGTAGGGTCCCCGGGAGAAAAACTGTTTTTT
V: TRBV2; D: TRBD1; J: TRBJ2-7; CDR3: CASRYDGQGRPEQYF; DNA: TGTGCCAGCAGGTACGATGGACAGGGGCGACCCGAGCAGTACTTC
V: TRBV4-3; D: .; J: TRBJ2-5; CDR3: CASSQFYSGDFQETQYF; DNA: TGCGCCAGCAGCCAATTCTACTCAGGGGACTTCCAAGAGACCCAGTACTTC
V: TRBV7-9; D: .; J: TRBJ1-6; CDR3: CASSLGGRGSPLHF; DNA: TGTGCCAGCAGCTTAGGGGGAAGGGGTTCACCCCTCCACTTT